This is a list of T cell receptor beta chains from one sample in a study of OX40 agonist ivuxolimab in advanced cancers. The table came from immunoSEQ multiplex PCR; TCRdb's copy has only in-frame clones and leaves some out. The sample lists about 110,000 clones, 85% to 95% occurring once. The sample in question was CD4+ or CD8+ T cells sorted from blood, obtained in a trial of the OX40 agonist ivuxolimab. These receptors all stem from an adult with an advanced solid tumor such as melanoma, head and neck, liver or kidney cancer. Each CDR3 is given with its conserved first and last residue. Fields, in order: D gene, CDR3 length, clone size, V gene, J gene, CDR3 DNA, CDR3 protein. A D gene is named only where the DNA matches it firmly. Only part of the rows carry a size: once, few, many, or a class if the clone is expanded.

D: TRBD1; length: 15; size: NA; V: TRBV7-9; J: TRBJ2-5; DNA: TGTGCCAGCAGCTTACAGACAGGGGTAGGGGAGACCCAGTACTTC; CDR3: CASSLQTGVGETQYF
D: TRBD2; length: 16; size: once; V: TRBV5-4; J: TRBJ2-1; DNA: TGTGCCAGCAGCTTCGCGGGGGGGAGCTCCTACAATGAGCAGTTCTTC; CDR3: CASSFAGGSSYNEQFF
D: TRBD1; length: 15; size: NA; V: TRBV7-3; J: TRBJ1-6; DNA: TGTGCCAGCAGCCGACAGGGGGCAAATAATTCACCCCTCCACTTT; CDR3: CASSRQGANNSPLHF
D: NA; length: 15; size: NA; V: TRBV6-1; J: TRBJ2-5; DNA: TGTGCCAGCAATACGCTTTCCCTGATCCAAGAGACCCAGTACTTC; CDR3: CASNTLSLIQETQYF
D: TRBD1; length: 13; size: NA; V: TRBV10-2; J: TRBJ1-1; DNA: TGCGCCAGCAGCGGACAGGGAATCACTGAAGCTTTCTTT; CDR3: CASSGQGITEAFF
D: NA; length: 13; size: NA; V: TRBV30; J: TRBJ2-3; DNA: TGTGCCTGGACAGAGGGGAGCACAGATACGCAGTATTTT; CDR3: CAWTEGSTDTQYF
D: NA; length: 15; size: NA; V: TRBV11-2; J: TRBJ2-7; DNA: TGTGCCAGCAGCTTAGCGGGCGGGGTAGGGGACGAGCAGTACTTC; CDR3: CASSLAGGVGDEQYF
D: NA; length: 12; size: NA; V: TRBV30; J: TRBJ2-7; DNA: TGTGCCTGGAGTATGGCAGACTACGAGCAGTACTTC; CDR3: CAWSMADYEQYF
D: NA; length: 12; size: NA; V: TRBV25-1; J: TRBJ2-1; DNA: TGTGCCAGCAGTGAATATGACGCTGAGCAGTTCTTC; CDR3: CASSEYDAEQFF
D: NA; length: 14; size: NA; V: TRBV27; J: TRBJ2-3; DNA: TGTGCCAGCAAAAGACTGGGCGATCGGGATACGCAGTATTTT; CDR3: CASKRLGDRDTQYF
D: NA; length: 16; size: once; V: TRBV6-1; J: TRBJ2-7; DNA: TGTGCCAGCAGTGAACGGGCATACAGGTTATCCTACGAGCAGTACTTC; CDR3: CASSERAYRLSYEQYF
D: NA; length: 13; size: NA; V: TRBV5-1; J: TRBJ1-4; DNA: TGCGCCAGCAGCCCAGGACAAGGTGAAAAACTGTTTTTT; CDR3: CASSPGQGEKLFF
D: TRBD1; length: 15; size: NA; V: TRBV5-1; J: TRBJ2-3; DNA: TGCGCCAGCAGTTTCGACAGGGCAAGAAGAGATACGCAGTATTTT; CDR3: CASSFDRARRDTQYF
D: TRBD1; length: 14; size: NA; V: TRBV6-5; J: TRBJ1-5; DNA: TGTGCCAGCAACAGACAGGGTCAAAATCAGCCCCAGCATTTT; CDR3: CASNRQGQNQPQHF
D: NA; length: 12; size: NA; V: TRBV10-2; J: TRBJ2-3; DNA: TGCGCCAGCAGTGAGTCGCCCCCAACGCAGTATTTT; CDR3: CASSESPPTQYF
D: NA; length: 10; size: few; V: TRBV20-1; J: TRBJ1-2; DNA: TGCAGTGCTTTAACGGGTGGCTACACCTTC; CDR3: CSALTGGYTF
D: NA; length: 16; size: NA; V: TRBV14; J: TRBJ1-4; DNA: TGTGCCAGCAGCCCCGGAGGTGACACCCTGGGGGGAAAACTGTTTTTT; CDR3: CASSPGGDTLGGKLFF
D: NA; length: 14; size: NA; V: TRBV6-5; J: TRBJ2-1; DNA: TGTGCCAGCAGTCGACGCATGGGTAACAATGAGCAGTTCTTC; CDR3: CASSRRMGNNEQFF
D: TRBD2; length: 16; size: NA; V: TRBV18; J: TRBJ2-1; DNA: TGTGCCAGCTCACCACCCGGACTAGGAACCTACAATGAGCAGTTCTTC; CDR3: CASSPPGLGTYNEQFF
D: TRBD2; length: 15; size: once; V: TRBV6-5; J: TRBJ2-7; DNA: TGTGCCAGCAGAACCGGGACTAGCGGGAGTCTCGAGCAGTACTTC; CDR3: CASRTGTSGSLEQYF
D: NA; length: 15; size: NA; V: TRBV4-2; J: TRBJ2-5; DNA: TGTGCCAGCAGCCAAGTCGAGCGGGGACAAGAGGCCCAGTACTTC; CDR3: CASSQVERGQEAQYF
D: TRBD1; length: 14; size: once; V: TRBV7-7; J: TRBJ1-5; DNA: TGTGCTAGCAGCTTAGGACAGGGAGATCAGCCCCAGCATTTT; CDR3: CASSLGQGDQPQHF
D: NA; length: 14; size: NA; V: TRBV7-9; J: TRBJ2-4; DNA: TGTGCCAGCAGCTTATCGAACGGCCAAAACATTCAGTACTTC; CDR3: CASSLSNGQNIQYF